This T cell receptor (beta chain) was documented in a study of siplizumab effects on memory and regulatory T cells. TCRdb's table, derived via immunoSEQ multiplex PCR, lists solely in-frame clones and lacks some. The sample shows around 110,000 clones, roughly 94% of them seen only once. Trimming took 1 base from V and 5 from J, leaving 8 bases between them. The CDR3 has 13 amino acids. Per germline, CDR1 SGHTA and CDR2 FQGNSA. This receptor was taken from a human donor in good health. The chain couples TRBV7-2 to TRBJ1-1, with a weak D call TRBD1 (6 bases). What was sequenced was non-Treg CD4+ T cells sorted from blood. CDR3 nucleotides: TGTGCCAGCAGCTTAGACAGGGAGACTGAAGCTTTCTTT. Its translation: CASSLDRETEAFF.